Below, 16 T cell receptor beta chains from the same sample are listed, as sequenced in a study of blood T cell repertoires in COVID-19. Profiling relied on immunoSEQ multiplex PCR, and the TCRdb table lists in-frame clones only, not all of them. This sample has 40,000 to 50,000 clones, with about 78% found just once. The sequencing input was peripheral blood. The receptors derive from a man aged 70 or older with active or convalescent COVID-19.

V gene TRBV5-1 combines with J gene TRBJ2-3; 8 bases align to TRBD2. Germline CDR1 SGHRS, CDR2 YFSETQ. CDR3 length equals 15 residues. Trimming took 0 bases from V and 4 from J; bases not matched to a gene: 4. CDR3 DNA: TGCGCCAGCAGCTTGGGACTAGCGAGCGCAGATACGCAGTATTTT. This gives the protein CASSLGLASADTQYF.

The genes are TRBV19 and TRBJ1-2; no reliable D call. This CDR3 comprises 12 residues. Trimming pared 4 bases from V and 3 bases from J, leaving 6 bases between. From germline, CDR1 is LNHDA and CDR2 SQIVND (reference sequence). CDR3 region: CASSTQDYGYTF. CDR3 DNA: TGTGCCAGTAGTACGCAGGACTATGGCTACACCTTC.

The genes are TRBV5-4 and TRBJ2-5; 13 bases agree with TRBD2. The ends lost 4 bases at V and 4 bases at J; junction bases unmatched: 4. Germline V CDR1 and CDR2: SGHNT, YYREEE (reference sequence). The CDR3 spans 15 residues. The CDR3: CASSLRLAGGETQYF. CDR3 nucleotide sequence: TGTGCCAGCAGCCTACGACTAGCGGGGGGAGAGACCCAGTACTTC.

The rearrangement uses TRBV6-2 or TRBV6-3 and TRBJ1-3; 9 positions agree with TRBD1. The CDR3 sequence is 15 residues long. Germline V gives CDR1 MNHEY, CDR2 SVGEGT. V lost 0 bases, J lost 7 bases, and 4 bases stayed unmatched. CDR3 nucleotide sequence: TGTGCCAGCAGTTACTCGGGGGACAGGGTTAACACCATATATTTT. As protein: CASSYSGDRVNTIYF.

The chain links TRBV28 to TRBJ1-1; no definite D call. Germline-derived CDR1 and CDR2 are MDHEN and SYDVKM. CDR3 length: 12 residues. The V gene lost 2 bases and the J gene lost 8 bases, with 9 bases spanning the gap. The CDR3 DNA reads TGTGCCAGCAGTTTAAAGAAGACAGAAGCTTTCTTT. Protein sequence: CASSLKKTEAFF.

This chain links TRBV28 with TRBJ2-1; D may be TRBD1 (8 bases). The germline CDR1 and CDR2 sequences are MDHEN and SYDVKM. This CDR3 contains 15 residues. V lost 7 bases and J lost 5, with 18 bases in between. CDR3 region: CASTEGGDRNNEQFF. CDR3 DNA: TGTGCCAGCACCGAGGGGGGGGACAGGAACAATGAGCAGTTCTTC. The entire variable domain, with the rest obtained from reference TRBV28 and TRBJ2-1, is as follows: DVKVTQSSRYLVKRTGEKVFLECVQDMDHENMFWYRQDPGLGLRLIYFSYDVKMKEKGDIPEGYSVSREKKERFSLILESASTNQTSMYLCASTEGGDRNNEQFFGPGTRLTVL.

J is TRBJ1-1 and V is TRBV10-2, with D possibly being TRBD1 (6 bases). The CDR3 is 14 residues long. Germline values: CDR1 WSHSY, CDR2 SAAADI. Trimming left V 6 bases short and J 8 bases short, with 19 bases between. In nucleotides, the CDR3 is TGCGCCAGCAGCCCACAGGGCAATGCATACGAAGCTTTCTTT. Protein sequence: CASSPQGNAYEAFF.

This clone showed up just once. The V and J genes are TRBV4-1 and TRBJ2-1, with TRBD2 matching 9 bases. Unmatched junction bases numbered 7, after V lost 1 base and J lost 6 bases. Germline V lookup: CDR1 MGHRA, CDR2 YSYEKL. The CDR3 totals 16 residues. The CDR3, as DNA: TGCGCCAGCAGCCAAGTCGGGGCGGGGGGGCTCAATGAGCAGTTCTTC. It specifies CASSQVGAGGLNEQFF.

The chain couples TRBV5-1 to TRBJ1-3; D is unclear. V dropped 3 bases and J dropped 0 bases, with 13 bases sitting between them. CDR3 length: 16 amino acids. The germline CDR1 and CDR2 sequences are SGHRS and YFSETQ. The CDR3 protein is CASSSEPSYSGNTIYF. In nucleotides, the CDR3 is TGCGCCAGCAGCTCGGAGCCTTCATACTCTGGAAACACCATATATTTT.

V gene TRBV6-5 combines with J gene TRBJ2-7, with 9 bases that match TRBD1. The length of the CDR3 is 15 residues. V dropped 4 bases and J dropped 5; count of bases not matched to a gene: 9. The germline V gene encodes CDR1 MNHEY and CDR2 SVGAGI. CDR3 protein: CASSSANHRGHEQYF. The CDR3, as DNA: TGTGCCAGCAGTTCGGCAAACCACAGGGGGCACGAGCAGTACTTC.

The V gene is TRBV5-4, the J gene TRBJ2-1, with a weak D call TRBD1 (7 bases). CDR3 size: 14 residues. The V gene lost 4 bases and the J gene lost 5 bases, with 13 bases spanning the gap. CDR1 is SGHNT and CDR2 is YYREEE in the germline V gene (reference sequence). The CDR3 sequence: CASSPRGDDNEQFF. The DNA for the CDR3 is TGTGCCAGCAGCCCCAGGGGGGATGACAATGAGCAGTTCTTC. The full variable domain, its missing parts supplied by reference TRBV5-4 and TRBJ2-1, is ETGVTQSPTHLIKTRGQQVTLRCSSQSGHNTVSWYQQALGQGPQFIFQYYREEENGRGNFPPRFSGLQFPNYSSELNVNALELDDSALYLCASSPRGDDNEQFFGPGTRLTVL.

The V call is TRBV6-5, the J call TRBJ2-3; 9 bases are a match to TRBD2. CDR3 length: 14 residues. Germline V gene lookup returns CDR1 MNHEY and CDR2 SVGAGI. Trimming cost V 6 bases and J 4 bases; bases outside gene matches: 5. CDR3 coding DNA: TGTGCCAGCAGACAAAGCGGGGGGCCAGATACGCAGTATTTT. Residues: CASRQSGGPDTQYF.

This clone was seen a few times. CDR3 sequence reads: CASAKTQGSNYGYTF. DNA of the CDR3: TGCGCCAGCGCGAAAACACAGGGTTCTAACTATGGCTACACCTTC. The chain links TRBV5-1 to TRBJ1-2, with D maybe TRBD1 (6 bases). The CDR3 has 15 amino acids. Germline CDR1 reads SGHRS; CDR2 reads YFSETQ. Trimming took 7 bases from V and 0 from J, leaving 16 bases between them.

V and J are TRBV12-3 or TRBV12-4 and TRBJ2-3; D might be TRBD2 (5 bases). V dropped 3 bases and J dropped 8 bases, with 12 bases sitting between them. This CDR3 region has 13 residues. The chain's CDR3 is CASSLMRDGTQYF. CDR3 DNA sequence: TGTGCCAGCAGTTTGATGAGGGATGGTACGCAGTATTTT.

V usage is TRBV7-2 and J usage is TRBJ2-1; D unresolved. V dropped 5 bases and J dropped 0 bases, with 11 bases sitting between them. Germline loops: CDR1 SGHTA, CDR2 FQGNSA. The CDR3 loop spans 15 amino acids. The CDR3 DNA reads as TGTGCCAGCAGCCCGAGAGTTGGCTCCTACAATGAGCAGTTCTTC. Protein product: CASSPRVGSYNEQFF.

The V call is TRBV2, the J call TRBJ1-4; TRBD1 is a possible D gene (5 bases). CDR1 is SNHLY, CDR2 FYNNEI, per germline. Trimming took off 5 bases at V and 2 bases at J, with 9 bases between the two ends. The CDR3 consists of 14 residues. DNA for the CDR3: TGTGCCAGCAGTCCCAGGGCTACTAATGAAAAACTGTTTTTT. Encoded protein: CASSPRATNEKLFF.